The T cell receptor (beta chain) described here comes from a study of cytomegalovirus exposure and HLA in healthy donors. This clone has only one observation. Its antigen is undetermined. The V and J ends lost 3 bases and 2 bases, in that order; junction bases with no gene match: 3. Germline-derived CDR1 and CDR2 are SGHRS and YFSETQ. The CDR3 sequence is 14 residues long. Findings and caveats of the study: The study put 160 or so TCR beta chains on its list as cytomegalovirus-associated. TCR beta sequences reportedly predicted most subjects' HLA-A and HLA-B alleles accurately.

PCR primers comprised 60 Vbeta and 13 Jbeta primers. The method was immunoSEQ multiplex PCR; TCRdb's version includes in-frame clones alone and lacks a portion of them. The sample records under 250,000 clones, about four fifths being singletons. Sequencing was done on a sample of PBMCs. This TCR came from a woman in her fifties or sixties in good health and CMV-seropositive. The chain combines TRBV5-1 with TRBJ2-7, with TRBD1 matching over 9 bases. The CDR3 spells CASSWDRVTYEQYF. In DNA, the CDR3 is TGCGCCAGCAGCTGGGACAGGGTCACCTACGAGCAGTACTTC.